This record looks at one T cell receptor beta chain sequence and its context. The length of the CDR3 is 15 residues. Trimming removed 4 bases from V and 0 bases from J; junction bases left unmatched: 0. Germline-derived CDR1 and CDR2 are ENHRY and SYGVKD. This sample was included in a study of cytomegalovirus exposure and HLA in healthy donors. Here immunoSEQ multiplex PCR was the method, and the copy in TCRdb shows in-frame clones only, minus some. The sample includes around 71,000 clones, about 94% of them seen just once. The sample consisted of PBMCs. The receptor comes from a man aged 18 to 35 in good health and CMV-seropositive. The rearrangement uses TRBV10-3 and TRBJ2-3; 11 bases align to TRBD2. CDR3 residues: CAISGLAGSTDTQYF. The DNA for the CDR3 is TGTGCCATCAGTGGACTAGCGGGAAGCACAGATACGCAGTATTTT.